A few counts support the clone carrying this TCR beta chain. What it recognizes is unknown. The CDR3 covers 14 residues. The V end lost 4 bases, the J end lost 2 bases, and 10 bases lay between the germline ends. Averaging approximately 120 mL, one heparinised blood draw came from each individual donor. It was via CD45RO/CCR7/CD25/CD127/CD95/CD27 that CD4+ naive, central memory, regulatory and stem cell-like memory cells were sorted. Isolated RNA was reverse transcribed in full, so expressed TCRB transcripts were sequenced. Assay: immunoSEQ multiplex PCR; the TCRdb copy retains only in-frame clones and omits some. The repertoire holds around 240,000 clones, more than 15% seen once, with approximately 0.086% in the top ten. This specimen comes from a study of beta chain features in type 1 diabetes. Study-level results: Any HLA effect on TCRB rearrangement was left unresolved by small sub-analyses. Patients and controls would share equally any PCR tilt toward shorter templates. Shorter TCRB CDR3s, moderately but significantly so, were found in Type 1 diabetes patients in all four CD4+ subsets.

This TCR was recovered from a man aged 25 to 40 with type 1 diabetes. The chain couples TRBV23-1 to TRBJ2-3; maybe TRBD2 (6 bases). TRBV23-1 is filed as an ORF, its function uncertain. What was sequenced was naive CD4+ T cells from blood. The CDR3 loop reads CASSRPGATDTQYF. The CDR3 DNA follows: TGCGCCAGCAGTCGGCCGGGAGCCACAGATACGCAGTATTTT.